A selection of T cell receptor beta chains follows, all from one sample in a study of cytomegalovirus exposure and HLA in healthy donors. Here immunoSEQ multiplex PCR was the method, and the copy in TCRdb shows in-frame clones only, minus some. Counted here are about 150,000 clones, just under 75% occurring once; the ten biggest clones make up 1.5% to 2%. Material: PBMCs. Every receptor here comes from a woman aged 18-29 years in good health and CMV-seronegative. Each CDR3 is given with its conserved first and last residue.

CDR3 length: 16; V gene: TRBV5-1; CDR3 protein: CASSLDQGSLAGGYTF
CDR3 length: 16; V gene: TRBV2; CDR3 protein: CASSESRRGFTGELFF
CDR3 length: 15; V gene: TRBV6-5; CDR3 protein: CASTLSGGVDYGYTF
CDR3 length: 13; V gene: TRBV14; CDR3 protein: CASSLTGGTEAFF
CDR3 length: 14; V gene: TRBV7-2; CDR3 protein: CASSDRTGRDTQYF
CDR3 length: 13; V gene: TRBV2; CDR3 protein: CASSLMSQETQYF
CDR3 length: 15; V gene: TRBV5-1; CDR3 protein: CASSTRQGLGSEQFF
CDR3 length: 14; V gene: TRBV5-4; CDR3 protein: CASKPGQVTYEQYF
CDR3 length: 12; V gene: TRBV29-1; CDR3 protein: CSVDGGEETQYF
CDR3 length: 12; V gene: TRBV6-5; CDR3 protein: CASSKAGYGYTF
CDR3 length: 12; V gene: TRBV10-3; CDR3 protein: CASSYRVDEQFF
CDR3 length: 14; V gene: TRBV5-4; CDR3 protein: CASSLGRGTDTQYF
CDR3 length: 13; V gene: TRBV6-6; CDR3 protein: CASRPRQGTEAFF
CDR3 length: 14; V gene: TRBV6-5; CDR3 protein: CASSYSQGAYEQYF
CDR3 length: 18; V gene: TRBV7-2; CDR3 protein: CASSLASVAGGDTGELFF
CDR3 length: 15; V gene: TRBV6-5; CDR3 protein: CASSPRDRVNSPLHF
CDR3 length: 8; V gene: TRBV6-1; CDR3 protein: CARQPAFF
CDR3 length: 15; V gene: TRBV7-9; CDR3 protein: CASALGGEPRETQYF
CDR3 length: 15; V gene: TRBV9; CDR3 protein: CASSAGGQGNTEAFF
CDR3 length: 16; V gene: TRBV14; CDR3 protein: CASSPTLDRATDTQYF
CDR3 length: 16; V gene: TRBV5-1; CDR3 protein: CASSLNGADSNQPQHF
CDR3 length: 14; V gene: TRBV28; CDR3 protein: CASSLGALNTEAFF
CDR3 length: 13; V gene: TRBV19; CDR3 protein: CASSIRGWDEQFF
CDR3 length: 19; V gene: TRBV9; CDR3 protein: CASSVGGAAGQGVNSPLHF
CDR3 length: 14; V gene: TRBV5-6; CDR3 protein: CASSYRQGSYEQYF
CDR3 length: 15; V gene: TRBV7-2; CDR3 protein: CASSLVGGYTGELFF
CDR3 length: 15; V gene: TRBV4-2; CDR3 protein: CASSHTSQGVEKLFF
CDR3 length: 11; V gene: TRBV6-5; CDR3 protein: CASRARGEQYF
CDR3 length: 13; V gene: TRBV7-7; CDR3 protein: CASSRTVNTEAFF
CDR3 length: 14; V gene: TRBV9; CDR3 protein: CASSPSSTNEKLFF
CDR3 length: 16; V gene: TRBV14; CDR3 protein: CASSQTWASNTGELFF
CDR3 length: 13; V gene: TRBV15; CDR3 protein: CATSNTGSDTQYF
CDR3 length: 14; V gene: TRBV7-6; CDR3 protein: CASSLPEVTDTQYF
CDR3 length: 12; V gene: TRBV18; CDR3 protein: CTSSPGLQPQHF
CDR3 length: 14; V gene: TRBV27; CDR3 protein: CASSSTLYQETQYF
CDR3 length: 15; V gene: TRBV11-3; CDR3 protein: CASSSDRGSTDTRYF
CDR3 length: 16; V gene: TRBV14; CDR3 protein: CASSQDFPGSNYGYTF
CDR3 length: 16; V gene: TRBV7-2; CDR3 protein: CASSSRQSTSNTEAFF
CDR3 length: 14; V gene: TRBV7-2; CDR3 protein: CASSPQGGNQPQHF
CDR3 length: 15; V gene: TRBV6-5; CDR3 protein: CASSYSLGQSYEQYF
CDR3 length: 13; V gene: TRBV29-1; CDR3 protein: CSVRQGLDTEAFF
CDR3 length: 16; V gene: TRBV28; CDR3 protein: CASSLLRLAGEETQYF
CDR3 length: 17; V gene: TRBV13; CDR3 protein: CASSLGRSRGGRETQYF
CDR3 length: 15; V gene: TRBV6-1; CDR3 protein: CASSGDRAINYGYTF
CDR3 length: 17; V gene: TRBV6-1; CDR3 protein: CASSGTGTGRLKNIQYF
CDR3 length: 13; V gene: TRBV4-3; CDR3 protein: CASSQDRGAEAFF
CDR3 length: 15; V gene: TRBV28; CDR3 protein: CASSSTGRRTDIQYF
CDR3 length: 15; V gene: TRBV10-3; CDR3 protein: CAISGTGGITGELFF
CDR3 length: 14; V gene: TRBV28; CDR3 protein: CASKSGFDTGELFF
CDR3 length: 14; V gene: TRBV7-9; CDR3 protein: CASSLVRDTGELFF
CDR3 length: 15; V gene: TRBV18; CDR3 protein: CASSALLREGNEQFF
CDR3 length: 16; V gene: TRBV11-3; CDR3 protein: CASSSQVIRSTDTQYF
CDR3 length: 15; V gene: TRBV6-5; CDR3 protein: CASSNRQASSYEQYF
CDR3 length: 16; V gene: TRBV19; CDR3 protein: CASRPQQEYSNQPQHF
CDR3 length: 13; V gene: TRBV15; CDR3 protein: CATSRVGDYGYTF
CDR3 length: 15; V gene: TRBV7-9; CDR3 protein: CSSSLAGLSEEKLFF
CDR3 length: 13; V gene: TRBV5-4; CDR3 protein: CASSFYPNNEQFF
CDR3 length: 17; V gene: TRBV9; CDR3 protein: CASSAQTGTGGSHEQYF
CDR3 length: 13; V gene: TRBV6-5; CDR3 protein: CASRAGLYNEQFF
CDR3 length: 17; V gene: TRBV27; CDR3 protein: CASSSGLAGASSYEQYF